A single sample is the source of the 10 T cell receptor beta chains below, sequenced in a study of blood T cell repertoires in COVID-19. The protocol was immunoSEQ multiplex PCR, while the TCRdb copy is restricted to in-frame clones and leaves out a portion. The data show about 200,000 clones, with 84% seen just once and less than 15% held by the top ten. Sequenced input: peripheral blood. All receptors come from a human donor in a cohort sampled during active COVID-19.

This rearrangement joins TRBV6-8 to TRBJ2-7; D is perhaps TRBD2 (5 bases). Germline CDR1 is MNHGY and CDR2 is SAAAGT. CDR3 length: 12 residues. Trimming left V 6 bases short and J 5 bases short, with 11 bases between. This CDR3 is CASRLTRDEQYF. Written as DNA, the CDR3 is TGTGCCAGCAGATTGACGAGGGACGAGCAGTACTTC.

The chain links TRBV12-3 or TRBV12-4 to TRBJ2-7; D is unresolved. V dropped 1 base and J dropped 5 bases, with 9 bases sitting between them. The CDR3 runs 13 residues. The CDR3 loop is CASSLVSENEQYF. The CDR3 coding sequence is TGTGCCAGCAGTTTAGTGAGTGAAAACGAGCAGTACTTC.

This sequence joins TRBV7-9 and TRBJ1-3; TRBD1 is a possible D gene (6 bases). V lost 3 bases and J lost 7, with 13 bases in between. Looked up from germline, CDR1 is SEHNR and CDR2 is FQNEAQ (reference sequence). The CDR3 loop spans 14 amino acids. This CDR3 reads CASSLIQGRNTIYF. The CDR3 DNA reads TGTGCCAGCAGCTTGATACAGGGTAGGAACACCATATATTTT.

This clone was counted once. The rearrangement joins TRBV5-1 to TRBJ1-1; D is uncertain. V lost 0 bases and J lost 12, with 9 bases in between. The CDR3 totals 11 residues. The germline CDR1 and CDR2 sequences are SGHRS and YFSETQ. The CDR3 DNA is TGCGCCAGCAGCTTGGCAGGCAGAACTTTCTTT. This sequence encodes CASSLAGRTFF.

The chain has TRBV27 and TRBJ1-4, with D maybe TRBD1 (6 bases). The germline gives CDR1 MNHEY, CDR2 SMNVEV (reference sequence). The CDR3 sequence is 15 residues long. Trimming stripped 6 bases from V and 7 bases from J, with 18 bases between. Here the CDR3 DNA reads TGTGCCAGCAGGGTACAGGGTCGCAGGCGTGAAAAACTGTTTTTT. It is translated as CASRVQGRRREKLFF.

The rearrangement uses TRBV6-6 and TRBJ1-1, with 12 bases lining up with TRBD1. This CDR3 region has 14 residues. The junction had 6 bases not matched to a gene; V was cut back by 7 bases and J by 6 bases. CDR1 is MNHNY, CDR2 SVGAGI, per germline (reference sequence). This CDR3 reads CASMPGQGASEAFF. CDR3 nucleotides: TGTGCCAGCATGCCGGGACAGGGGGCCTCTGAAGCTTTCTTT.

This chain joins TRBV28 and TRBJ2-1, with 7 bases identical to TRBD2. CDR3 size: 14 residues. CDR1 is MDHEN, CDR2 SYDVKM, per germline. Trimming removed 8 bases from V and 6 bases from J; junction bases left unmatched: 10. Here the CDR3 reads CASPPRGSRNEQFF. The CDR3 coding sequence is TGTGCCAGCCCCCCGCGCGGGAGCCGCAATGAGCAGTTCTTC.

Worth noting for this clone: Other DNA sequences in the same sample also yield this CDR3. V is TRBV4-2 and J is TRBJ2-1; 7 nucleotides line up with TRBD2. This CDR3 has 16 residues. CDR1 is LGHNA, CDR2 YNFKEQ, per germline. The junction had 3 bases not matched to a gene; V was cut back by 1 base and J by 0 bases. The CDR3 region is CASSQGTSGSYNEQFF. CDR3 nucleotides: TGTGCCAGCAGCCAAGGGACTAGTGGCTCCTACAATGAGCAGTTCTTC.

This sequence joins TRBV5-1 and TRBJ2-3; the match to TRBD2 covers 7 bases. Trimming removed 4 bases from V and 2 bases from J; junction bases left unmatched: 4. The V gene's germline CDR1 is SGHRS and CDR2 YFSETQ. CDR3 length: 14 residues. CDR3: CASSKGTITDTQYF. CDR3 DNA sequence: TGCGCCAGCAGCAAGGGGACTATCACAGATACGCAGTATTTT.

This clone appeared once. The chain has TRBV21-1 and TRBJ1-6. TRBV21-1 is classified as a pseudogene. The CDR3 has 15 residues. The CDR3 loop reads CASTSWGVGDSPLHF. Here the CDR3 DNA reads TGTGCCAGCACATCATGGGGGGTAGGGGATTCACCCCTCCACTTT.